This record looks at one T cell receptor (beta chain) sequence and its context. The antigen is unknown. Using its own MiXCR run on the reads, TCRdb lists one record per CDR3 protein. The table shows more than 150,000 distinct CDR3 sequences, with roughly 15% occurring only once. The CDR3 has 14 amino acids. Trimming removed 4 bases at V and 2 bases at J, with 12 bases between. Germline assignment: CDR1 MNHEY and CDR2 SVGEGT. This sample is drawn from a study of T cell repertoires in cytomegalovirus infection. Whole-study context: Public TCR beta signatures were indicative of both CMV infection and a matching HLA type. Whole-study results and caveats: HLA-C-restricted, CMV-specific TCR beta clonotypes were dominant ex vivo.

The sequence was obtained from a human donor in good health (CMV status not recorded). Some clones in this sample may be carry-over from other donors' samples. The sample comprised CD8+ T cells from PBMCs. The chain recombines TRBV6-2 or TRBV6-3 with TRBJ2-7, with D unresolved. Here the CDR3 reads CASSSRRFAYEQYF. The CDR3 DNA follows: TGTGCCAGCAGTTCGCGACGGTTCGCCTACGAGCAGTACTTC.